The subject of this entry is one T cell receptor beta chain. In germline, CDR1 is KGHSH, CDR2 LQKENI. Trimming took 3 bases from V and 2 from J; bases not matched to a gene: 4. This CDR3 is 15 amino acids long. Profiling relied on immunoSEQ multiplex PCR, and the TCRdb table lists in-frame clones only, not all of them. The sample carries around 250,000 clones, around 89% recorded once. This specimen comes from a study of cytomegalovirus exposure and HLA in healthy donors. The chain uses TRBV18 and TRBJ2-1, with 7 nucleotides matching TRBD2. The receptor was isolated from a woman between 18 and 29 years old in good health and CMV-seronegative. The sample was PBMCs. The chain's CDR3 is CASSPLAETYNEQFF. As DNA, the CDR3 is TGTGCCAGCTCACCGCTAGCGGAAACCTACAATGAGCAGTTCTTC.